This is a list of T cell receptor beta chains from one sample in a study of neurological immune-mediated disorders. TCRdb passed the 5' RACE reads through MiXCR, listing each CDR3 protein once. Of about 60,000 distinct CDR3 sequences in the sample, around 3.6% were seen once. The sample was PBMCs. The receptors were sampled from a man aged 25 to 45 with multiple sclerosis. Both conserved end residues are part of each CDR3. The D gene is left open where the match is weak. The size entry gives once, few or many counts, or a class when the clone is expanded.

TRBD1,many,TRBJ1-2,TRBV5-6,CASSLGQGHGYTF,TGTGCCAGCAGCTTGGGACAGGGCCATGGCTACACCTTC
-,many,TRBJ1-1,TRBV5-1,CASSPARDGSNTEAFF,TGCGCCAGCAGCCCAGCGAGGGATGGATCGAACACTGAAGCTTTCTTT
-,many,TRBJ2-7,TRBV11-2,CASSLLGGGKNSYEQYF,TGTGCCAGCAGCTTACTGGGGGGCGGAAAAAATTCCTACGAGCAGTACTTC
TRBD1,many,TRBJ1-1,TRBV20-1,CSARTGVATEAFF,TGCAGTGCTAGGACAGGGGTGGCCACTGAAGCTTTCTTT
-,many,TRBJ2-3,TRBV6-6,CASSQGGATDTQYF,TGTGCCAGCAGCCAGGGGGGCGCCACAGATACGCAGTATTTT
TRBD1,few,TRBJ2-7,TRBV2,CASSKDRVGHEQYF,TGTGCCAGCAGTAAAGACAGGGTGGGACACGAGCAGTACTTC
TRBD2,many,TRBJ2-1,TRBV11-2,CASSLRGTSGGINEQFF,TGTGCCAGCAGCTTAAGGGGGACTAGCGGGGGGATCAATGAGCAGTTCTTC
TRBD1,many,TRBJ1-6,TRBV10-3,CAISMGQNNSPLNF,TGTGCCATCAGCATGGGACAGAATAATTCACCCCTCAACTTT
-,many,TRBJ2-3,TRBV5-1,CASSLRITPDTQYF,TGCGCCAGCAGCCTGCGGATAACACCAGATACGCAGTATTTT
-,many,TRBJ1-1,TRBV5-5,CASSIEQDGIRDTEAFF,TGTGCCAGCAGTATCGAGCAGGATGGTATACGGGACACTGAAGCTTTCTTT